This T cell receptor beta chain derives from a study of Ad26.COV2.S vaccination and SARS-CoV-2 variants (dated by TCRdb to 2020 to 2022). At the level of the whole study: Vaccine-arm donors came from COV1001, a multicentre, randomized, double-blind, placebo-controlled phase I-IIa trial of Ad26.COV2.S in healthy adults. The TCR-sequenced set comprised roughly 30 samples: about 19 Ad26.COV2.S vaccine recipients, 5 placebo recipients and 8 SARS-CoV-2 convalescent individuals. Participants in the trial were split at random into five groups of five each, receiving low-dose or high-dose Ad26.COV2.S once or twice, or else placebo on both occasions. Blinding of investigators to trial group allocation was maintained during experiments and outcome assessment. Ad26.COV2.S was given intramuscularly at 5x10^10 or 1x10^11 viral particles, as a single shot or as two shots 56 days apart. TCRbeta repertoire sequencing served as the tool for gauging how specific and how broad the SARS-CoV-2-reactive T cell receptors were following Ad26.COV2.S vaccination. Results the study describes overall, beyond this receptor: Ad26.COV2.S recipients had higher spike-specific TCR breadth than placebo recipients (P = 0.0014). Substantial breadth of spike-specific CD8+ and CD4+ T cell responses was reported after vaccination. According to the authors, total T cell responses may have been underestimated by the TCR breadth and depth analyses. Vaccine and placebo recipients had similar non-spike TCR breadth, a finding consistent with the vaccine containing only spike. The study lacked the statistical power to compare responses across vaccine doses or regimens.

From a lookup of the germline V gene, CDR1 and CDR2 are SGHAT and FQNNGV. The CDR3 holds 15 amino acids from the cysteine to the phenylalanine. The DNA shown is the 45-base CDR3, in frame from base 1. In light of the paper, this sample's treatment or condition label describes: about 20 received Ad26.COV2.S at low or high dose, single or two shots; roughly five received placebo; per-sample allocation not given. For vaccine and placebo recipients, repertoires were sequenced using samples collected on day 63 after the first injection. Between 29 July and 7 August 2020, Cohort 1b enrolled around 24 adults aged 18-55 years at one site in Boston, USA. As a vaccine, Ad26.COV2.S was a replication-incompetent adenovirus type 26 vector that expressed a prefusion-stabilized SARS-CoV-2 spike protein derived from the original Wuhan strain. The immunoSEQ Assay was used to sequence TCRbeta CDR3 regions. After extraction, genomic DNA underwent amplification by bias-controlled multiplex PCR, followed by high-throughput sequencing. As for the authors' bioinformatics: To quantify the absolute abundance of each unique TCRbeta CDR3 region, sequences were collapsed and filtered. T cell fraction was estimated by normalizing TCRbeta template counts to usable DNA, with usable DNA measured through amplification of reference genes found in all nucleated cells. Repertoire TCRs were annotated as SARS-CoV-2-specific when V gene, CDR3 amino acid sequence and J gene were exactly matched to a known reactive TCR set. MIRA supplied the reference SARS-CoV-2 TCR set, which was filtered for enrichment in COVID-19-positive ImmuneCODE repertoires so that public or cross-reactive TCRs were removed. Using the MIRA antigens, annotated TCRs were further analysed by specific ORF or by position within an ORF. Breadth was defined as the number of annotated unique rearrangements divided by the total number of unique productive rearrangements, and depth was defined as the summed frequency of the annotated unique rearrangements. Two-sided Wilcoxon rank-sum tests were used to compare TCR breadth between groups. Entries here come from immuneACCESS through TCRdb and include only in-frame sequences with V and J called. Some clones fail to appear in such tables; in the studies checked, an unresolved V gene covers under half of the shortfall, and the cause of the remainder is unknown. The D gene and trimming were derived from the DNA, and the V and J assignments and clone size from that table. This sample has about 680,000 clones in its table, and 89% of those were observed once. Of the sample, approximately 1.5% falls within the top ten clones.

This clone was counted once. Its antigen has not been determined. At one end, the junction sequence differs from germline, possibly due to a read error. This specimen consisted of peripheral blood, obtained in a trial of Ad26.COV2.S vaccine versus placebo. This receptor was taken from a person aged 18-65 years who received the Ad26.COV2.S COVID-19 vaccine or a placebo. The V and J segments used are TRBV11-2 and TRBJ2-7, with 9 junctional bases fitting TRBD2. This receptor carries the CDR3 CASSLSRLAGIGRGF. The DNA is TGTGCCAGCAGCTTGTCCCGGCTAGCGGGGATCGGTCGAGGGTTC.